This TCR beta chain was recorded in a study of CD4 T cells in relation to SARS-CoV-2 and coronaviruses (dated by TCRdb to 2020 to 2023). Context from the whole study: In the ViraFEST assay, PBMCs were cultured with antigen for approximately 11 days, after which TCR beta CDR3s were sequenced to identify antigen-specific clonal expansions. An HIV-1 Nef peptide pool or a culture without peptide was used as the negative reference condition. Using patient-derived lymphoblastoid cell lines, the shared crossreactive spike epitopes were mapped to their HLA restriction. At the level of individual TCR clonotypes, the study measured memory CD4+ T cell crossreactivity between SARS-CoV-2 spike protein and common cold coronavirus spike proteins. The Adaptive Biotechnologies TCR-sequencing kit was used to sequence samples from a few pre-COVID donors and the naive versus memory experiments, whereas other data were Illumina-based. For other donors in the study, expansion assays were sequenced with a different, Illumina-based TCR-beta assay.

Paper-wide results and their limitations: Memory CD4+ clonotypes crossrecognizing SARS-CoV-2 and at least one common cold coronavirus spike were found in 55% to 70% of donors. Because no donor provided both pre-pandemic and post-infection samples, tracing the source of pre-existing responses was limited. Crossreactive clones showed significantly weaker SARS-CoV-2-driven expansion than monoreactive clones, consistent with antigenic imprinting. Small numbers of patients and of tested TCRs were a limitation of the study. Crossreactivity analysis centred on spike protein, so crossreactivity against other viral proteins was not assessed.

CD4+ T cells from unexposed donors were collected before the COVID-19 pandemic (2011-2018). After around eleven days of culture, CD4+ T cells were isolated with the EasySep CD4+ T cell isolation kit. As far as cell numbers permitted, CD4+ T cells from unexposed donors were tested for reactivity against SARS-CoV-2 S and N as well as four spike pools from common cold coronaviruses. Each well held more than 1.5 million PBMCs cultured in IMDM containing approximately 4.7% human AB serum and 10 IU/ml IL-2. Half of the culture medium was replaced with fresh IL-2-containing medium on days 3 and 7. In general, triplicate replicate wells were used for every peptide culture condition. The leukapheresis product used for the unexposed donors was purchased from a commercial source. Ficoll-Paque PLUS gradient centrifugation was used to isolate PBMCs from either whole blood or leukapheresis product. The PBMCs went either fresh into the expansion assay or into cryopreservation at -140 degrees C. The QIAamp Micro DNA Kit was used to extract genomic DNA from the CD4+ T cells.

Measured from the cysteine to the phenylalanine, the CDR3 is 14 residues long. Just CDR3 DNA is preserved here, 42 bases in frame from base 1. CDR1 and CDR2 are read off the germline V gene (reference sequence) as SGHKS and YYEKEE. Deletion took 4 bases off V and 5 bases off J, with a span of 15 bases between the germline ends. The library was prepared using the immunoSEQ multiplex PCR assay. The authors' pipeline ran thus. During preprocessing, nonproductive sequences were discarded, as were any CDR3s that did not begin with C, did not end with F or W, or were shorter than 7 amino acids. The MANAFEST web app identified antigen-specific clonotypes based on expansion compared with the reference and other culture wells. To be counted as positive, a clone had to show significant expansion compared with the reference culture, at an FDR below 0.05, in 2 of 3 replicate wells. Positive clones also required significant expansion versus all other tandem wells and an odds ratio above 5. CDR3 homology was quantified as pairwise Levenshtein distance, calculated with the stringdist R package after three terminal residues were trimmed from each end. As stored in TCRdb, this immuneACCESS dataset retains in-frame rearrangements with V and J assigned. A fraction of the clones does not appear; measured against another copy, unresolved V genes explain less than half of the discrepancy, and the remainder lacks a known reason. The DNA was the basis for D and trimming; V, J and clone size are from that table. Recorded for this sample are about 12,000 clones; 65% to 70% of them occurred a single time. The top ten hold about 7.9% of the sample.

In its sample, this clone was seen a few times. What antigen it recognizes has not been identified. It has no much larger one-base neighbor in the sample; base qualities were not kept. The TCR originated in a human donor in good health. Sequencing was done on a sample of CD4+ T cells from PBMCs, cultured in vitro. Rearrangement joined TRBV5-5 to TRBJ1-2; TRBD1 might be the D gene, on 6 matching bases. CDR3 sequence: CASSPLGTQYGYTF. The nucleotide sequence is TGTGCCAGCAGCCCCCTCGGGACACAGTATGGCTACACCTTC. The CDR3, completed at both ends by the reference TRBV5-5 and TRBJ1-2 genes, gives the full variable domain DAGVTQSPTHLIKTRGQQVTLRCSPISGHKSVSWYQQVLGQGPQFIFQYYEKEERGRGNFPDRFSARQFPNYSSELNVNALLLGDSALYLCASSPLGTQYGYTFGSGTRLTVV.